This T cell receptor (beta chain) was captured in a study of Tregs in tolerant kidney transplant recipients. CD4+CD25+CD127- Tregs, CD4+CD25- non-Tregs, CD4 and CD8 cells were sorted. General study findings and limits: Expanding Tregs on activated donor B cells appeared to best identify donor-specific TCRbeta clones. Biological reproducibility was not directly addressed, but technical replication error appeared minimal.

The assay was immunoSEQ multiplex PCR, and TCRdb's table has in-frame clones only and misses some. Of 40,000 to 50,000 clones detected, 75% to 95% appear once; the ten largest clones hold around 0.7%. This CDR3 region has 15 residues. Trimming at V came to 3 bases and at J to 2 bases, leaving 7 bases not matched to a gene. Germline CDR1 is KGHSH and CDR2 is LQKENI. On this clone: Its specificity is not known.

This chain links TRBV18 with TRBJ2-7, with 7 bases fitting TRBD1. The sequence derives from a human donor in good health. The sequenced material came from Tregs from blood. The CDR3 sequence: CASSPSPGTAYEQYF. Here the CDR3 DNA reads TGTGCCAGCTCACCGTCTCCCGGGACAGCCTACGAGCAGTACTTC.